This T cell receptor beta chain was obtained from a study of T-cell memory formation after mild COVID-19. TCRdb recomputed calls from the 5' RACE reads with MiXCR, one row per CDR3 protein. Among 350,000 or so distinct CDR3 sequences listed, around 21% were seen once. There are 15 residues in the CDR3. This clonotype originated in an adult woman who had mild COVID-19 (a few samples of this study predate the infection). Cell type and time point are not known. The genes are TRBV21-1 and TRBJ2-7; the table assigns TRBD1, which was not confirmed against the DNA. TRBV21-1 is listed as a pseudogene. The sequenced material came from PBMCs or a T cell subset sorted from them (not recorded which). This chain's CDR3 is CASSKFRQGARPKYF. The CDR3 region has the DNA TGTGCCAGCAGCAAATTCCGACAGGGGGCCAGGCCGAAGTACTTC.